The 21 T cell receptor beta chains below come from one sample, sequenced in a study of T-cell memory formation after mild COVID-19. TCRdb fed the 5' RACE reads into MiXCR, producing one record per CDR3 protein. Of 360,000 or so distinct CDR3 sequences listed, 25% to 30% are singletons. Sequencing was carried out using PBMCs or a T cell subset sorted from them (not recorded which). These receptors came from an adult woman who had mild COVID-19 (a few samples of this study predate the infection). Cell type and time point are not known.

This clonotype has just one count. The chain links TRBV5-4 to TRBJ2-3; TRBD2 agrees at 7 bases. CDR1 is SGHNT, CDR2 YYREEE, per germline (reference sequence). The CDR3 spans 15 residues. J gave up 6 bases and V 0 bases, and 7 bases lay outside the gene matches. The CDR3 here is CASSLDNGEGDTQYF. The CDR3 DNA sequence: TGTGCCAGCAGCTTGGATAACGGGGAGGGGGATACGCAGTATTTT.

The V gene is TRBV7-9, the J gene TRBJ2-1; 7 nucleotides align to TRBD2. Germline CDR1 and CDR2: SEHNR and FQNEAQ (reference sequence). CDR3 length: 16 residues. V shed 3 bases and J 1 base; nucleotides not matched to a gene: 6. The CDR3 DNA reads as TGTGCCAGCAGCTTTCCTGGCGGGAGTTCCTACAATGAGCAGTTCTTC. Translating it yields CASSFPGGSSYNEQFF. Using reference TRBV7-9 and TRBJ2-1 for the parts outside the CDR3, the full variable domain is DTGVSQNPRHKITKRGQNVTFRCDPISEHNRLYWYRQTLGQGPEFLTYFQNEAQLEKSRLLSDRFSAERPKGSFSTLEIQRTEQGDSAMYLCASSFPGGSSYNEQFFGPGTRLTVL.

The chain joins TRBV6-5 to TRBJ1-1; no reliable D call. Trimming left V 0 bases short and J 11 bases short, with 13 bases between. Looked up from germline, CDR1 is MNHEY and CDR2 is SVGAGI. The length of the CDR3 is 13 residues. The CDR3 here is CASSYSFREKAFF. The CDR3, as DNA: TGTGCCAGCAGTTACTCCTTTAGAGAGAAGGCTTTCTTT.

The chain is built from TRBV12-3 or TRBV12-4 and TRBJ2-3; maybe TRBD2 (6 bases). The CDR3 has 14 amino acids. Trimming stripped 0 bases from V and 4 bases from J, with 8 bases between. The CDR3 is CASSLAGEADTQYF. CDR3 coding DNA: TGTGCCAGCAGTTTAGCGGGGGAGGCAGATACGCAGTATTTT.

This clonotype was seen a few times. The CDR3: CASSLSAGANVLTF. Here the CDR3 DNA reads TGTGCCAGCAGTTTGTCAGCCGGGGCCAACGTCCTGACTTTC. V is TRBV12-3 or TRBV12-4 and J is TRBJ2-6; no clear D. The CDR3 consists of 14 residues. V lost 3 bases, J lost 4 bases, and 7 bases lay in between.

The chain recombines TRBV10-3 with TRBJ2-1, with 9 bases fitting TRBD1. Germline assignment: CDR1 ENHRY and CDR2 SYGVKD. The CDR3 has 17 residues. V lost 0 bases and J lost 2; bases outside the gene matches: 5. CDR3 DNA: TGTGCCATCAGTGAGTCTGGAAGACAGGGGGCCTACAATGAGCAGTTCTTC. Its protein is CAISESGRQGAYNEQFF.

The chain links TRBV15 to TRBJ1-5; D not resolved. The length of the CDR3 is 19 residues. The germline V gene encodes CDR1 LNHNV and CDR2 YYDKDF (reference sequence). V was clipped by 0 bases and J by 0 bases, with 18 bases between them. CDR3 region: CATSRDPAGYLYSNQPQHF. In DNA, the CDR3 is TGTGCCACCAGCAGAGATCCAGCCGGGTACCTTTATAGCAATCAGCCCCAGCATTTT.

This clonotype was observed a handful of times. The chain employs TRBV24-1 and TRBJ1-5, with D possibly being TRBD1 (6 bases). Looked up from germline, CDR1 is KGHDR and CDR2 is SFDVKD. The CDR3 is 14 residues long. V was trimmed by 2 bases and J by 9 bases, leaving 13 bases between them. The CDR3 reads CATSDWTALGPQHF. In DNA, the CDR3 is TGTGCCACCAGTGATTGGACAGCCCTTGGGCCCCAGCATTTT.

This chain joins TRBV20-1 and TRBJ2-1; TRBD2 matches 7 bases. Looked up from germline, CDR1 is DFQATT and CDR2 is SNEGSKA (reference sequence). Germline trimming cut 0 bases from V and 6 bases from J; bases unmatched to any gene: 11. This CDR3 has 16 amino acids. The CDR3 DNA sequence: TGCAGTGCTAGAGATTGGCTAGCGGTACGGGGCAATGAGCAGTTCTTC. The encoded protein is CSARDWLAVRGNEQFF.

The chain combines TRBV7-8 with TRBJ2-3, with 11 bases matching TRBD2. J gave up 0 bases and V 5 bases, and 4 bases lay outside the gene matches. In germline, CDR1 is SGHVS, CDR2 FQNEAQ. CDR3 size: 16 residues. In nucleotides, the CDR3 is TGTGCCAGCAGCGGAGGGACTAGCGGTAGCACAGATACGCAGTATTTT. It is translated as CASSGGTSGSTDTQYF.

In its sample, this clonotype was seen many times. V and J are TRBV7-3 and TRBJ2-3; 9 bases are a match to TRBD2. J was trimmed by 1 base and V by 4 bases; bases with no gene match: 0. The CDR3 loop spans 14 amino acids. Germline V lookup: CDR1 SGHTA, CDR2 FQGTGA. CDR3 loop: CASSSSGGTDTQYF. The CDR3 DNA reads as TGTGCCAGCAGCTCTAGCGGGGGCACAGATACGCAGTATTTT.

This clonotype was detected a few times. J is TRBJ1-2 and V is TRBV5-1; D may be TRBD1 (6 bases). The V gene's germline CDR1 is SGHRS and CDR2 YFSETQ. V lost 0 bases and J lost 8, with 11 bases in between. This CDR3 comprises 13 residues. CDR3 amino acids: CASSLEDRSGYTF. In DNA form, the CDR3 reads TGCGCCAGCAGCTTGGAGGACAGAAGCGGCTACACCTTC.

This chain joins TRBV6-2 or TRBV6-3 and TRBJ1-1; D is ambiguous. Trimming left V 6 bases short and J 7 bases short, with 9 bases between. The germline CDR1 and CDR2 sequences are MNHEY and SVGEGT. There are 11 residues in the CDR3. CDR3 loop: CASSQRSEAFF. As DNA, the CDR3 is TGTGCCAGCAGCCAGCGGAGTGAAGCTTTCTTT.

CDR3 nucleotide sequence: TGTGCCAGCAGCGCAATGACTGGGTCCTACAATGAGCAGTTCTTC. This encodes CASSAMTGSYNEQFF. The chain combines TRBV9 with TRBJ2-1, with unresolved D. The CDR3 is made up of 15 amino acids. In germline, CDR1 is SGDLS, CDR2 YYNGEE. Trimming took off 3 bases at V and 1 base at J, with 11 bases between the two ends. The full variable domain, with the rest looked up from reference TRBV9 and TRBJ2-1, is DSGVTQTPKHLITATGQRVTLRCSPRSGDLSVYWYQQSLDQGLQFLIQYYNGEERAKGNILERFSAQQFPDLHSELNLSSLELGDSALYFCASSAMTGSYNEQFFGPGTRLTVL.

This clonotype is judged medium-sized. The V gene is TRBV7-9, the J gene TRBJ2-1; 10 positions agree with TRBD1. This CDR3 spans 14 amino acids. V trimming: 5 bases; J trimming: 6 bases; junction bases outside the gene matches: 4. Germline loops: CDR1 SEHNR, CDR2 FQNEAQ (reference sequence). DNA of the CDR3: TGTGCCAGCAGCCCATGGACAGGGGGCAATGAGCAGTTCTTC. It encodes CASSPWTGGNEQFF.

The V gene is TRBV21-1, the J gene TRBJ1-2; the D call TRBD1 from the table was never checked on the DNA. TRBV21-1 is an annotated pseudogene. This CDR3 comprises 12 residues. CDR3 sequence: CASSRRTGGNTF. CDR3 nucleotides: TGTGCCAGCAGCCGCCGGACAGGGGGCAACACCTTC.

The sample holds a few counts of this clonotype. V and J are TRBV30 and TRBJ1-2, with D unresolved. Germline CDR1 and CDR2: GTSNPN and SVGIG (reference sequence). CDR3 length: 14 amino acids. Trimming shortened V by 1 base and J by 4 bases, and 13 bases separated the two germline ends. CDR3 nucleotide sequence: TGTGCCTGGAGTGAGGGCAGTATGGGCTATGGCTACACCTTC. It translates to CAWSEGSMGYGYTF. The full variable domain, with the rest looked up from reference TRBV30 and TRBJ1-2, is SQTIHQWPATLVQPVGSPLSLECTVEGTSNPNLYWYRQAAGRGLQLLFYSVGIGQISSEVPQNLSASRPQDRQFILSSKKLLLSDSGFYLCAWSEGSMGYGYTFGSGTRLTVV.

This clonotype was seen more than once but under ten times. The rearrangement joins TRBV7-6 to TRBJ2-2; D is perhaps TRBD2 (5 bases). V was cut by 1 base and J by 0 bases, with 15 bases left in between. Germline V gene lookup returns CDR1 SGHVS and CDR2 FNYEAQ. The CDR3 spans 18 residues. The CDR3, as DNA: TGTGCCAGCAGCTTAGGGTTGGGGAGCCCGTCGAACACCGGGGAGCTGTTTTTT. Its translation: CASSLGLGSPSNTGELFF.

This clonotype was seen more than once but under ten times. This chain uses TRBV12-3 or TRBV12-4 with TRBJ2-5; D not certain. The CDR3 has 16 residues. V gave up 1 base and J gave up 1 base, with 13 bases separating them. CDR3 amino acids: CASSLGLGLSQETQYF. CDR3 DNA: TGTGCCAGCAGTTTAGGATTAGGATTATCCCAAGAGACCCAGTACTTC.

The chain employs TRBV5-1 and TRBJ2-3, with D tentatively TRBD1 or TRBD2 (6 bases each). V gave up 4 bases and J gave up 2 bases, with 14 bases separating them. Germline V gene data show CDR1 as SGHRS and CDR2 as YFSETQ. The CDR3 has 15 residues. The CDR3 DNA reads TGCGCCAGCAGCGGCTTGGCGGGACACACAGATACGCAGTATTTT. Residues: CASSGLAGHTDTQYF.

Only a few counts were recorded for this clonotype. V usage is TRBV7-9 and J usage is TRBJ1-5; 12 bases map to TRBD1. CDR1 and CDR2 from the germline V gene are SEHNR and FQNEAQ (reference sequence). The CDR3 is 15 residues long. V was pared by 2 bases and J by 10 bases, with 6 bases of the junction left unmatched. CDR3 coding DNA: TGTGCCAGCAGCTTATTTGGGACAGGGGGCGCACCCCAGCATTTT. Translated, it gives CASSLFGTGGAPQHF.